A single sample gave rise to the 26 T cell receptor beta chains below, sequenced in a study of shared clonotypes between healthy human individuals. Generated by immunoSEQ multiplex PCR, the TCRdb table keeps only in-frame clones and is missing some. The sample includes roughly 1.4 million clones, less than 99% seen only once; the top ten take under 0.45%. The sequenced sample was naive CD4+ T cells sorted from blood. The subset denotes: CD45RA+ positively selected. Receptors originate from a man aged 25 to 45 in good health.

Comment on this clone: The same CDR3 is also encoded by other DNA sequences in this sample. The rearrangement joins TRBV19 to TRBJ2-6; no clear D gene. The length of the CDR3 is 13 residues. Trimming left V 7 bases short and J 4 bases short, with 8 bases between. In germline, CDR1 is LNHDA, CDR2 SQIVND (reference sequence). The CDR3 DNA follows: TGTGCCAGTACCCCTACCGGGGCCAACGTCCTGACTTTC. This codes for CASTPTGANVLTF. The full variable domain, in which reference TRBV19 and TRBJ2-6 provide the parts outside the CDR3, is DGGITQSPKYLFRKEGQNVTLSCEQNLNHDAMYWYRQDPGQGLRLIYYSQIVNDFQKGDIAEGYSVSREKKESFPLTVTSAQKNPTAFYLCASTPTGANVLTFGAGSRLTVL.

This chain links TRBV6-1 with TRBJ2-3; 7 bases align to TRBD2. The junction had 11 bases not matched to a gene; V was cut back by 7 bases and J by 4 bases. In germline, CDR1 is MNHNS, CDR2 SASEGT. There are 15 residues in the CDR3. CDR3 in DNA: TGTGCCAGCACCACTGCGGGGGTTTTGTCAGATACGCAGTATTTT. Protein product: CASTTAGVLSDTQYF.

The sample holds one count of this clone. This chain links TRBV5-1 with TRBJ1-1; TRBD1 matches at 7 bases. Looked up from germline, CDR1 is SGHRS and CDR2 is YFSETQ. The ends lost 0 bases at V and 0 bases at J; junction bases unmatched: 5. This CDR3 has 16 residues. CDR3 sequence reads: CASSLGQGVMNTEAFF. Here the CDR3 DNA reads TGCGCCAGCAGCTTGGGACAGGGCGTCATGAACACTGAAGCTTTCTTT. The variable domain in full, completed from reference TRBV5-1 and TRBJ1-1, reads KAGVTQTPRYLIKTRGQQVTLSCSPISGHRSVSWYQQTPGQGLQFLFEYFSETQRNKGNFPGRFSGRQFSNSRSEMNVSTLELGDSALYLCASSLGQGVMNTEAFFGQGTRLTVV.

The rearrangement links TRBV2 to TRBJ2-1, with D maybe TRBD2 (6 bases). Deletions cut 5 bases from V and 5 bases from J, with 10 bases between. Looked up from germline, CDR1 is SNHLY and CDR2 is FYNNEI. The CDR3 consists of 13 residues. CDR3 in DNA: TGTGCCAGCAGTCCCCGGACTAACAATGAGCAGTTCTTC. This sequence encodes CASSPRTNNEQFF.

The chain links TRBV5-6 to TRBJ2-3; a weak D match, TRBD2 (6 bases). CDR1 is SGHDT and CDR2 is YYEEEE in the germline V gene. The CDR3 consists of 15 residues. Deletions cut 3 bases from V and 0 bases from J, with 11 bases between. CDR3 nucleotides: TGTGCCAGCAGCTCGAGGAGGGGAAGCACAGATACGCAGTATTTT. It translates to CASSSRRGSTDTQYF.

J is TRBJ1-5 and V is TRBV4-1; D is possibly TRBD1 (6 bases). The CDR3 has 16 amino acids. The germline CDR1 and CDR2 sequences are MGHRA and YSYEKL. The V and J ends lost 5 bases and 1 base respectively, with 15 bases between them. The DNA for the CDR3 is TGCGCCAGCAGCTCGGAGGGGGGCGGCAGCAATCAGCCCCAGCATTTT. As protein: CASSSEGGGSNQPQHF.

V is TRBV2 and J is TRBJ2-3; D is possibly TRBD2 (6 bases). CDR1 and CDR2 from the germline V gene are SNHLY and FYNNEI. The V gene lost 3 bases and the J gene lost 3 bases, with 13 bases spanning the gap. The CDR3 consists of 15 residues. The CDR3 spells CASSEIRERTDTQYF. The CDR3 DNA follows: TGTGCCAGCAGTGAGATACGGGAGAGGACAGATACGCAGTATTTT.

This chain links TRBV5-1 with TRBJ2-2; D call uncertain. Germline lookup yields CDR1 SGHRS and CDR2 YFSETQ. V lost 0 bases, J lost 3 bases, and 9 bases lay in between. The CDR3 covers 15 residues. CDR3 DNA: TGCGCCAGCAGCTTGGATGGGTTGGACACCGGGGAGCTGTTTTTT. Encoded protein: CASSLDGLDTGELFF.

V usage is TRBV14 and J usage is TRBJ2-3, with D possibly TRBD1 on 5 matching bases. Germline V lookup: CDR1 SGHDN, CDR2 FVKESK. The ends were cut back, 0 bases at V and 3 bases at J, with 16 bases in the middle. The CDR3 contains 17 residues. The CDR3 region has the DNA TGTGCCAGCAGCCAAGATCGTCAGGGCCAGTTTACAGATACGCAGTATTTT. The encoded protein is CASSQDRQGQFTDTQYF.

The chain links TRBV2 to TRBJ2-7; TRBD1 agrees at 7 bases. Germline-derived CDR1 and CDR2 are SNHLY and FYNNEI. The J segment lost 6 bases and the V segment lost 7 bases, leaving 9 bases of the junction unmatched. The CDR3 consists of 13 residues. The CDR3 region is CASIYYRGAEQYF. Here the CDR3 DNA reads TGTGCCAGCATCTATTACAGGGGAGCCGAGCAGTACTTC.

Concerning this clone itself: This same CDR3 is encoded by further DNA sequences in the sample. The chain has TRBV9 and TRBJ2-5; possible D gene TRBD1, 5 bases. This CDR3 spans 13 amino acids. Trimming took off 3 bases at V and 1 base at J, with 7 bases between the two ends. Germline V gene sequence: CDR1 SGDLS, CDR2 YYNGEE. The CDR3 nucleotides read TGTGCCAGCAGCGCGACAGTCCAAGAGACCCAGTACTTC. Encoded protein: CASSATVQETQYF. The variable domain in full, completed from reference TRBV9 and TRBJ2-5, reads DSGVTQTPKHLITATGQRVTLRCSPRSGDLSVYWYQQSLDQGLQFLIQYYNGEERAKGNILERFSAQQFPDLHSELNLSSLELGDSALYFCASSATVQETQYFGPGTRLLVL.

This clone was observed a few times. The V gene is TRBV29-1, the J gene TRBJ1-5; tentative D call: TRBD1 (6 bases). The germline CDR1 and CDR2 sequences are SQVTM and ANQGSEA. CDR3 size: 13 residues. The V end was cut by 7 bases, the J end by 2 bases, with 12 bases between. DNA of the CDR3: TGCAGCGCACAGGGATCTGGCAATCAGCCCCAGCATTTT. Protein sequence: CSAQGSGNQPQHF.

This chain joins TRBV7-9 and TRBJ1-2, with 8 positions matching TRBD1. V gave up 5 bases and J gave up 4 bases; unmatched junction bases: 12. This CDR3 has 16 residues. CDR1 is SEHNR and CDR2 is FQNEAQ in the germline V gene (reference sequence). CDR3 region: CASSRRSGTGIYGYTF. CDR3 bases: TGTGCCAGCAGCCGAAGGTCCGGGACAGGAATCTATGGCTACACCTTC. The full variable domain, completed using reference TRBV7-9 and TRBJ1-2, is DTGVSQNPRHKITKRGQNVTFRCDPISEHNRLYWYRQTLGQGPEFLTYFQNEAQLEKSRLLSDRFSAERPKGSFSTLEIQRTEQGDSAMYLCASSRRSGTGIYGYTFGSGTRLTVV.

V gene TRBV4-1 combines with J gene TRBJ2-3, with unresolved D. Germline CDR1 is MGHRA and CDR2 is YSYEKL. V was trimmed by 1 base and J by 12 bases, leaving 26 bases between them. The CDR3 runs to 17 residues. DNA for the CDR3: TGCGCCAGCAGCCAAGGTTTACCAATCAAGACCCGATCCGACCAGTATTTT. The encoded protein is CASSQGLPIKTRSDQYF.

This chain links TRBV9 with TRBJ2-1; 7 nucleotides line up with TRBD2. The J segment lost 5 bases and the V segment lost 3 bases, leaving 11 bases of the junction unmatched. The CDR3 is made up of 16 amino acids. Germline V gene data show CDR1 as SGDLS and CDR2 as YYNGEE. Written as DNA, the CDR3 is TGTGCCAGCAGCGGCCGGGCGGGAGTTGGTAACAATGAGCAGTTCTTC. It is translated as CASSGRAGVGNNEQFF.

The chain links TRBV2 to TRBJ2-7; TRBD2 matches 8 bases. Losses at the gene ends were 6 bases for V and 1 base for J; bases not matched to a gene: 11. Germline V gives CDR1 SNHLY, CDR2 FYNNEI. The CDR3 contains 16 residues. This CDR3 reads CASRIHSGGRSYEQYF. The CDR3 DNA sequence: TGTGCCAGCAGGATCCACTCGGGAGGGCGGTCCTACGAGCAGTACTTC. The full variable domain, completed using reference TRBV2 and TRBJ2-7, is EPEVTQTPSHQVTQMGQEVILRCVPISNHLYFYWYRQILGQKVEFLVSFYNNEISEKSEIFDDQFSVERPDGSNFTLKIRSTKLEDSAMYFCASRIHSGGRSYEQYFGPGTRLTVT.

This clone was observed once. The CDR3 region is CASSPLISSGYTDTQYF. The DNA for the CDR3 is TGTGCCAGCTCACCACTAATTTCCTCGGGATACACAGATACGCAGTATTTT. The chain links TRBV18 to TRBJ2-3, with D possibly TRBD2 on 5 matching bases. Trimming pared 1 base from V and 2 bases from J, leaving 16 bases between. The germline CDR1 and CDR2 sequences are KGHSH and LQKENI. The CDR3 length is 17 residues.

This chain connects TRBV5-4 to TRBJ1-5; 8 bases fit TRBD1. V lost 0 bases, J lost 4 bases, and 3 bases stayed unmatched. Germline lookup yields CDR1 SGHNT and CDR2 YYREEE (reference sequence). CDR3 length: 15 residues. CDR3 protein: CASSLAGDRNQPQHF. CDR3 DNA: TGTGCCAGCAGCTTGGCCGGGGACAGGAATCAGCCCCAGCATTTT.

This rearrangement joins TRBV11-2 to TRBJ2-3; D is undetermined. This CDR3 contains 12 residues. Trimming stripped 1 base from V and 10 bases from J, with 9 bases between. CDR1 is SGHAT and CDR2 is FQNNGV in the germline V gene. DNA of the CDR3: TGTGCCAGCAGCTTAGGGGGTTCGCCGCAGTATTTT. Protein: CASSLGGSPQYF.

This rearrangement joins TRBV21-1 to TRBJ2-2; the table names TRBD2, a call not compared with the DNA. TRBV21-1 is deemed a pseudogene. CDR3 length: 17 residues. CDR3: CASSKRTSGRNTGELFF. The CDR3 nucleotides are TGTGCCAGCAGCAAAAGAACTAGCGGGAGGAACACCGGGGAGCTGTTTTTT.

A remark on this clone: Other DNA sequences in this sample translate to the same CDR3. V is TRBV9 and J is TRBJ2-7; no definite D call. V dropped 0 bases and J dropped 0 bases, with 10 bases sitting between them. The germline gives CDR1 SGDLS, CDR2 YYNGEE. The CDR3 has 15 amino acids. In nucleotides, the CDR3 is TGTGCCAGCAGCGTAGATTCAGGTTACTCCTACGAGCAGTACTTC. It translates to CASSVDSGYSYEQYF.

V and J are TRBV18 and TRBJ2-5; TRBD1 or TRBD2 may be the D gene (5 bases each). Trimming shortened V by 3 bases and J by 1 base, and 15 bases separated the two germline ends. Per germline, CDR1 KGHSH and CDR2 LQKENI. CDR3 length: 16 amino acids. CDR3 amino acids: CASSPLGGAPQETQYF. The CDR3 DNA sequence: TGTGCCAGCTCACCCCTTGGGGGAGCGCCCCAAGAGACCCAGTACTTC.

V and J are TRBV19 and TRBJ2-1, with TRBD1 matching 9 bases. The germline V gene encodes CDR1 LNHDA and CDR2 SQIVND (reference sequence). This CDR3 region has 15 residues. V was pared by 6 bases and J by 10 bases, with 13 bases of the junction left unmatched. The CDR3: CASRAGTGKVGEQFF. CDR3 nucleotides: TGTGCCAGTAGGGCCGGGACAGGGAAAGTAGGCGAGCAGTTCTTC.

The chain couples TRBV28 to TRBJ2-7; a possible D gene is TRBD1 (6 bases). The V end lost 10 bases, the J end lost 2 bases, and 15 bases lay between the germline ends. CDR1 and CDR2 (germline): MDHEN, SYDVKM. The CDR3 has 13 residues. In DNA form, the CDR3 reads TGTGCCACCGGACAGATTGGGACCTACGAGCAGTACTTC. Amino acids: CATGQIGTYEQYF.

CDR3: CSGMTERETQYF. CDR3 DNA sequence: TGCAGCGGGATGACGGAGCGGGAGACCCAGTACTTC. The chain is built from TRBV29-1 and TRBJ2-5, with D perhaps matching TRBD2 (5 bases). Germline values: CDR1 SQVTM, CDR2 ANQGSEA. The V end lost 7 bases, the J end lost 5 bases, and 14 bases lay between the germline ends. The CDR3 has 12 residues.

V is TRBV5-4 and J is TRBJ1-3, with 9 bases fitting TRBD1. Unmatched junction bases numbered 9, after V lost 4 bases and J lost 1 base. This CDR3 is built from 17 residues. The germline CDR1 and CDR2 sequences are SGHNT and YYREEE (reference sequence). The CDR3 loop reads CASSKPGQGRSGNTIYF. As DNA, the CDR3 is TGTGCCAGCAGCAAGCCGGGACAGGGCCGATCTGGAAACACCATATATTTT. The full variable domain, its missing parts supplied by reference TRBV5-4 and TRBJ1-3, is ETGVTQSPTHLIKTRGQQVTLRCSSQSGHNTVSWYQQALGQGPQFIFQYYREEENGRGNFPPRFSGLQFPNYSSELNVNALELDDSALYLCASSKPGQGRSGNTIYFGEGSWLTVV.